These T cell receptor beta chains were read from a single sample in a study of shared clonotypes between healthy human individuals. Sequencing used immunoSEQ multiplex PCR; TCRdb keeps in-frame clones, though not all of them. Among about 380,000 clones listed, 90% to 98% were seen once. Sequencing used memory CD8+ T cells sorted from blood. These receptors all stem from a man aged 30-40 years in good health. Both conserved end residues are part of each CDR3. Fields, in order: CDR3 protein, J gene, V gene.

CDR3: CASAPVGGGYTF
J: TRBJ1-2
V: TRBV12-5

CDR3: CASRQANEKLFF
J: TRBJ1-4
V: TRBV28

CDR3: CASSVDAGTGELFF
J: TRBJ2-2
V: TRBV9

CDR3: CSVLAGGGGNEQFF
J: TRBJ2-1
V: TRBV29-1

CDR3: CASIKEQYF
J: TRBJ2-7
V: TRBV28

CDR3: CASTRSSYNSPLHF
J: TRBJ1-6
V: TRBV6-1

CDR3: CASRSRDRGTDTQYF
J: TRBJ2-3
V: TRBV4-2

CDR3: CASSLSRTGDYEQYF
J: TRBJ2-7
V: TRBV7-6

CDR3: CASSLMSGNTGELFF
J: TRBJ2-2
V: TRBV7-9

CDR3: CASSLTSGALGNEQFF
J: TRBJ2-1
V: TRBV9

CDR3: CASSSGLAYEQYF
J: TRBJ2-7
V: TRBV11-2

CDR3: CASSLPGNQPQHF
J: TRBJ1-5
V: TRBV28

CDR3: CASTPLVANTEAFF
J: TRBJ1-1
V: TRBV5-5

CDR3: CASSLGDRSTDTQYF
J: TRBJ2-3
V: TRBV7-9

CDR3: CATSRGLGPGELFF
J: TRBJ2-2
V: TRBV15

CDR3: CASSFTSGRVADTQYF
J: TRBJ2-3
V: TRBV11-2

CDR3: CASSEALPAFTDTQYF
J: TRBJ2-3
V: TRBV2

CDR3: CARRLAGSTDTQYF
J: TRBJ2-3
V: TRBV2

CDR3: CASKGQPGSPGELFF
J: TRBJ2-2
V: TRBV19

CDR3: CASSLGGYPPYEQYF
J: TRBJ2-7
V: TRBV5-1

CDR3: CASSTGGTVGKQYF
J: TRBJ2-7
V: TRBV27

CDR3: CASSIWPGGGYNEQFF
J: TRBJ2-1
V: TRBV19

CDR3: CASSPPWGNTIYF
J: TRBJ1-3
V: TRBV9

CDR3: CATSRVGDRGYEQYF
J: TRBJ2-7
V: TRBV15

CDR3: CASSPQGNTEAFF
J: TRBJ1-1
V: TRBV5-6

CDR3: CASSLQGAEQYF
J: TRBJ2-7
V: TRBV27

CDR3: CASTGLRGYTF
J: TRBJ1-2
V: TRBV2

CDR3: CSSAPTDTQYF
J: TRBJ2-3
V: TRBV20-1

CDR3: CASDKGSIFETQYF
J: TRBJ2-5
V: TRBV6-1

CDR3: CASSLQGFSEKLFF
J: TRBJ1-4
V: TRBV2

CDR3: CATRRLQETQYF
J: TRBJ2-5
V: TRBV2

CDR3: CASSLPRGPGANVLTF
J: TRBJ2-6
V: TRBV28

CDR3: CASSLPLPDHNEQFF
J: TRBJ2-1
V: TRBV5-1

CDR3: CASSKFLDTQYF
J: TRBJ2-3
V: TRBV10-1

CDR3: CASSESGAVYEQYF
J: TRBJ2-7
V: TRBV2

CDR3: CASSLRQTNTEAFF
J: TRBJ1-1
V: TRBV27

CDR3: CASSLESEAFF
J: TRBJ1-1
V: TRBV11-2

CDR3: CAKIGREGASPNTGELFF
J: TRBJ2-2
V: TRBV6-4

CDR3: CASSQWNRDRPEAFF
J: TRBJ1-1
V: TRBV4-2

CDR3: CASSLVGQGAGELFF
J: TRBJ2-2
V: TRBV11-2

CDR3: CASSQRQGDEQFF
J: TRBJ2-1
V: TRBV4-1

CDR3: CASSLWGGTDTQYF
J: TRBJ2-3
V: TRBV27

CDR3: CASSPGLAGFRAGELFF
J: TRBJ2-2
V: TRBV28

CDR3: CASSLGGGYGYTF
J: TRBJ1-2
V: TRBV7-3

CDR3: CASSPMGRVGRETQYF
J: TRBJ2-5
V: TRBV7-2

CDR3: CASSATSRETQYF
J: TRBJ2-5
V: TRBV13

CDR3: CASSVAQGNDEAFF
J: TRBJ1-1
V: TRBV9

CDR3: CASKLAGVTYEQYF
J: TRBJ2-7
V: TRBV27

CDR3: CASPSSLAGRTGELFF
J: TRBJ2-2
V: TRBV11-2

CDR3: CASSPQGGSTDTQYF
J: TRBJ2-3
V: TRBV18

CDR3: CAWSSGGMSTDTQYF
J: TRBJ2-3
V: TRBV30

CDR3: CASSLPETGDTGELFF
J: TRBJ2-2
V: TRBV5-4

CDR3: CASRFQGLAIRDNEQFF
J: TRBJ2-1
V: TRBV7-9

CDR3: CSVPGQRLNEQFF
J: TRBJ2-1
V: TRBV29-1

CDR3: CASVREGGRDTQYF
J: TRBJ2-3
V: TRBV6-1